This entry concerns a single T cell receptor beta chain. This sample is drawn from a study of blood T cell repertoires in COVID-19. Study overall: The analysed material was cDNA or gDNA that came from T cells, B-cell-depleted T cells, or PBMCs.

The CDR3 runs 14 residues. Germline V gene data show CDR1 as LNHDA and CDR2 as SQIVND (reference sequence). The V and J ends lost 7 bases and 0 bases respectively, with 7 bases between them. Clones were sequenced by immunoSEQ multiplex PCR, and TCRdb holds only the in-frame ones, with some missing. The table shows over 400,000 clones, with roughly 85% occurring only once. The source material was peripheral blood. The receptor was isolated from a woman aged 25-40 years with active or convalescent COVID-19. The chain links TRBV19 to TRBJ2-6; D call uncertain. The DNA for the CDR3 is TGTGCCAGTAAACAGAGCTCTGGGGCCAACGTCCTGACTTTC. It encodes CASKQSSGANVLTF.